This is a list of T cell receptor beta chains from one sample in a study of STAT5B mutations in CD4+ large granular lymphocyte leukemia. Sequencing used immunoSEQ multiplex PCR; TCRdb keeps in-frame clones, though not all of them. The data show about 32,000 clones, with around 90% seen just once and about 0.42% held by the top ten. The material sequenced was CD4+ T cells from blood buffy coats. The receptors were sampled from a human donor in good health. Each CDR3 is given with its conserved first and last residue. The order of the fields is V gene, D gene, clone size, J gene, CDR3 DNA, CDR3 protein. A D gene is named only where the DNA matches it firmly. Rows may omit the clone size; those that give it use once, few, many or a size class.

V gene: TRBV5-8; D gene: TRBD1; clone size: -; J gene: TRBJ2-7; CDR3 DNA: TGTGCCAGCAGCTTCGTCAGGACAGGGGGCCACGAGCAGTACTTC; CDR3 protein: CASSFVRTGGHEQYF
V gene: TRBV5-5; D gene: -; clone size: -; J gene: TRBJ2-2; CDR3 DNA: TGTGCCAGCAGCGTGACGGTGAACACCGGGGAGCTGTTTTTT; CDR3 protein: CASSVTVNTGELFF
V gene: TRBV27; D gene: -; clone size: few; J gene: TRBJ1-1; CDR3 DNA: TGTGCCAGCAGTTTATCCCCACAAGGGTACACTGAAGCTTTCTTT; CDR3 protein: CASSLSPQGYTEAFF
V gene: TRBV29-1; D gene: TRBD1; clone size: -; J gene: TRBJ2-1; CDR3 DNA: TGCAGCGTTGCACTGACAGGGGGCCACAATGAGCAGTTCTTC; CDR3 protein: CSVALTGGHNEQFF
V gene: TRBV10-2; D gene: TRBD1; clone size: once; J gene: TRBJ2-1; CDR3 DNA: TGCGCCAGCAGCCCCATTGCGAGGACAGGGAATGAGCAGTTCTTC; CDR3 protein: CASSPIARTGNEQFF
V gene: TRBV28; D gene: -; clone size: -; J gene: TRBJ2-3; CDR3 DNA: TGTGCCAGCCGCGACAGAACAGATACGCAGTATTTT; CDR3 protein: CASRDRTDTQYF
V gene: TRBV5-1; D gene: -; clone size: -; J gene: TRBJ2-3; CDR3 DNA: TGCGCCAGCAGCTTGGTAGCGGCCTCCACAGATACGCAGTATTTT; CDR3 protein: CASSLVAASTDTQYF
V gene: TRBV10-3; D gene: -; clone size: once; J gene: TRBJ2-3; CDR3 DNA: TGTGCCATCAGCTTAGAGAGCACAGATACGCAGTATTTT; CDR3 protein: CAISLESTDTQYF
V gene: TRBV10-1; D gene: TRBD2; clone size: -; J gene: TRBJ2-1; CDR3 DNA: TGCGCCAGCAGTGAAACGGGAGGACTTCCCCATGAGCAGTTCTTC; CDR3 protein: CASSETGGLPHEQFF
V gene: TRBV30; D gene: -; clone size: few; J gene: TRBJ1-5; CDR3 DNA: TGTGCCTGGAGTCTTTTGGGCAATCAGCCCCAGCATTTT; CDR3 protein: CAWSLLGNQPQHF
V gene: TRBV5-6; D gene: TRBD2; clone size: -; J gene: TRBJ2-3; CDR3 DNA: TGTGCCAGCAGCTTGATCGGGACTAGCGGCACAGATACGCAGTATTTT; CDR3 protein: CASSLIGTSGTDTQYF
V gene: TRBV7-2; D gene: TRBD2; clone size: -; J gene: TRBJ2-6; CDR3 DNA: TGTGCCAGCAGCTCTCCGGGGGGGTCCGGGGCCAACGTCCTGACTTTC; CDR3 protein: CASSSPGGSGANVLTF
V gene: TRBV27; D gene: TRBD2; clone size: -; J gene: TRBJ2-3; CDR3 DNA: TGTGCCAGCAGTTTACTAGCGGGAGGAGGGGCAGATACGCAGTATTTT; CDR3 protein: CASSLLAGGGADTQYF
V gene: TRBV6-1; D gene: TRBD2; clone size: -; J gene: TRBJ2-1; CDR3 DNA: TGTGCCAGCAGTACCCGGGGGGGGCATGAGCAGTTCTTC; CDR3 protein: CASSTRGGHEQFF
V gene: TRBV28; D gene: -; clone size: -; J gene: TRBJ1-2; CDR3 DNA: TGTGCCAGCAGTTTAAGAAGGATCTTCTATGGCTACACCTTC; CDR3 protein: CASSLRRIFYGYTF
V gene: TRBV27; D gene: -; clone size: -; J gene: TRBJ2-7; CDR3 DNA: TGTGCCAGCAAACCGACAGTCCTTACCTACGAGCAGTACTTC; CDR3 protein: CASKPTVLTYEQYF
V gene: TRBV13; D gene: -; clone size: -; J gene: TRBJ2-2; CDR3 DNA: TGTGCCAGCAGCTTATCTTGGAACACCGGGGAGCTGTTTTTT; CDR3 protein: CASSLSWNTGELFF
V gene: TRBV5-4; D gene: TRBD1; clone size: -; J gene: TRBJ2-7; CDR3 DNA: TGTGCCAGCAGGCGATCCGGGACAGAGGGCTACGAGCAGTACTTC; CDR3 protein: CASRRSGTEGYEQYF
V gene: TRBV28; D gene: TRBD1; clone size: -; J gene: TRBJ1-2; CDR3 DNA: TGTGCCACCTACGGACAGGGAGATATATTTTTCGGCTACACCTTC; CDR3 protein: CATYGQGDIFFGYTF
V gene: TRBV18; D gene: TRBD2; clone size: -; J gene: TRBJ2-5; CDR3 DNA: TGTGCCAGCTCAGTAGCGGGAGGACGTTGGATGGGAGAGACCCAGTACTTC; CDR3 protein: CASSVAGGRWMGETQYF
V gene: TRBV18; D gene: -; clone size: -; J gene: TRBJ2-5; CDR3 DNA: TGTGCCAGCTCCACCCCAGGGATGGAGACCCAGTACTTC; CDR3 protein: CASSTPGMETQYF
V gene: TRBV5-1; D gene: TRBD2; clone size: -; J gene: TRBJ2-3; CDR3 DNA: TGCGCCAGCAGCCTTGGACTAGCGGGCCGCACAGATACGCAGTATTTT; CDR3 protein: CASSLGLAGRTDTQYF
V gene: TRBV5-1; D gene: -; clone size: -; J gene: TRBJ2-1; CDR3 DNA: TGCGCCAGCAGCTTGGCCTCAGGGGACGGATCTAGCTCCTACAATGAGCAGTTCTTC; CDR3 protein: CASSLASGDGSSSYNEQFF
V gene: TRBV27; D gene: -; clone size: -; J gene: TRBJ2-7; CDR3 DNA: TGTGCCAGCAGTTTATGGCAGGGGATGAGCTACGAGCAGTACTTC; CDR3 protein: CASSLWQGMSYEQYF
V gene: TRBV5-5; D gene: TRBD2; clone size: once; J gene: TRBJ2-7; CDR3 DNA: TGTGCCAGCAGCTCCATCAGATCGGGACTAGCGGGAAACGAGCAGTACTTC; CDR3 protein: CASSSIRSGLAGNEQYF
V gene: TRBV7-9; D gene: -; clone size: -; J gene: TRBJ2-7; CDR3 DNA: TGTGCCAGCAGCCGAACTTACGAGCAGTACTTC; CDR3 protein: CASSRTYEQYF
V gene: TRBV19; D gene: -; clone size: -; J gene: TRBJ1-2; CDR3 DNA: TGTGCCAGTAGTATCGGTGGCAGCCAGAATGGCTACACCTTC; CDR3 protein: CASSIGGSQNGYTF
V gene: TRBV28; D gene: -; clone size: -; J gene: TRBJ2-7; CDR3 DNA: TGTGCCAGCCTAGGGGGGATATTGCCCTACGAGCAGTACTTC; CDR3 protein: CASLGGILPYEQYF
V gene: TRBV7-8; D gene: TRBD2; clone size: -; J gene: TRBJ2-5; CDR3 DNA: TGTGCCAGCAGCTTAGCGATGAGCGGGAGGTCCTTAGGCCCCCAAGAGACCCAGTACTTC; CDR3 protein: CASSLAMSGRSLGPQETQYF
V gene: TRBV11-2; D gene: TRBD2; clone size: -; J gene: TRBJ2-1; CDR3 DNA: TGTGCCAGCAGCCGATTAGCGGGAGGGTTCGACAATGAGCAGTTCTTC; CDR3 protein: CASSRLAGGFDNEQFF
V gene: TRBV19; D gene: -; clone size: once; J gene: TRBJ1-1; CDR3 DNA: TGTGCCAGTAGTATTGACAGGCAGAACACTGAAGCTTTCTTT; CDR3 protein: CASSIDRQNTEAFF
V gene: TRBV5-8; D gene: -; clone size: few; J gene: TRBJ2-7; CDR3 DNA: TGTGCCAGCAGCTCCAAGGGAGTCCGCGAGCAGTACTTC; CDR3 protein: CASSSKGVREQYF